Listed below are T cell receptor beta chains from one sample, sequenced in a study of cytomegalovirus exposure and HLA in healthy donors. Using immunoSEQ multiplex PCR, the repertoire was profiled, and TCRdb retains in-frame clones only, with some absent. The sample records about 160,000 clones, 60% to 85% being singletons. The sequenced sample consisted of PBMCs. Receptors originate from a man in his fifties or sixties in good health and CMV-seropositive. CDR3s include the opening cysteine and the closing phenylalanine or tryptophan. Each record gives: J gene, clone size, V gene, D gene, CDR3 protein, CDR3 DNA. D genes are given only for firm matches. The listing skips clone size in some rows; elsewhere it reads once, few, many or a size class.

J gene: TRBJ1-1
clone size: few
V gene: TRBV7-2
D gene: .
CDR3 protein: CASSLVVSVLGGTEAFF
CDR3 DNA: TGTGCCAGCAGCTTAGTGGTCAGCGTCCTGGGTGGCACTGAAGCTTTCTTT

J gene: TRBJ2-2
clone size: .
V gene: TRBV6-1
D gene: TRBD2
CDR3 protein: CASSELRAGGPFTGELFF
CDR3 DNA: TGTGCCAGCAGTGAACTTAGAGCGGGGGGGCCGTTCACCGGGGAGCTGTTTTTT

J gene: TRBJ2-1
clone size: .
V gene: TRBV7-8
D gene: TRBD1
CDR3 protein: CASSLAQGADSSYNEQFF
CDR3 DNA: TGTGCCAGCAGCTTAGCCCAGGGGGCTGATAGCTCCTACAATGAGCAGTTCTTC

J gene: TRBJ1-1
clone size: .
V gene: TRBV18
D gene: .
CDR3 protein: CASSPDRTEAFF
CDR3 DNA: TGTGCCAGCTCACCAGACAGGACTGAAGCTTTCTTT

J gene: TRBJ2-6
clone size: .
V gene: TRBV6-1
D gene: .
CDR3 protein: CASQLSGANVLTF
CDR3 DNA: TGTGCCAGCCAACTTTCTGGGGCCAACGTCCTGACTTTC

J gene: TRBJ1-2
clone size: .
V gene: TRBV9
D gene: .
CDR3 protein: CASSVGQGGKTLGYGYTF
CDR3 DNA: TGTGCCAGCAGCGTGGGGCAGGGAGGCAAGACCCTAGGCTATGGCTACACCTTC

J gene: TRBJ2-7
clone size: .
V gene: TRBV10-3
D gene: .
CDR3 protein: CAAARSTYEQYF
CDR3 DNA: TGTGCCGCCGCTAGAAGTACCTACGAGCAGTACTTC

J gene: TRBJ2-3
clone size: .
V gene: TRBV5-1
D gene: TRBD2
CDR3 protein: CASSLEPSGGYTDTQYF
CDR3 DNA: TGCGCCAGCAGCTTGGAGCCTAGCGGGGGGTACACAGATACGCAGTATTTT

J gene: TRBJ1-2
clone size: .
V gene: TRBV12-5
D gene: TRBD1
CDR3 protein: CASGLGDRGIYGYTF
CDR3 DNA: TGTGCTAGTGGTTTGGGTGACAGGGGAATTTATGGCTACACCTTC

J gene: TRBJ2-5
clone size: once
V gene: TRBV5-4
D gene: .
CDR3 protein: CASSQRLEAGTQYF
CDR3 DNA: TGTGCCAGCAGCCAACGCCTGGAGGCAGGGACCCAGTACTTC

J gene: TRBJ2-3
clone size: .
V gene: TRBV7-2
D gene: TRBD2
CDR3 protein: CASSSLSGGARDTQYF
CDR3 DNA: TGTGCCAGCAGCTCGCTTAGCGGGGGGGCAAGAGATACGCAGTATTTT

J gene: TRBJ1-2
clone size: .
V gene: TRBV6-5
D gene: .
CDR3 protein: CASSREPSYGYTF
CDR3 DNA: TGTGCCAGCAGTAGAGAACCATCCTATGGCTACACCTTC

J gene: TRBJ2-1
clone size: .
V gene: TRBV11-3
D gene: .
CDR3 protein: CASSPESRQDEQFF
CDR3 DNA: TGTGCCAGCAGCCCGGAGTCCCGACAGGATGAGCAGTTCTTC

J gene: TRBJ2-1
clone size: .
V gene: TRBV29-1
D gene: .
CDR3 protein: CSVEVAGGGEQFF
CDR3 DNA: TGCAGCGTTGAAGTGGCAGGAGGCGGTGAGCAGTTCTTC

J gene: TRBJ1-1
clone size: few
V gene: TRBV4-1
D gene: .
CDR3 protein: CASSQEQGSRTEAFF
CDR3 DNA: TGCGCCAGCAGCCAAGAGCAGGGATCCAGAACTGAAGCTTTCTTT

J gene: TRBJ1-5
clone size: .
V gene: TRBV5-1
D gene: TRBD1
CDR3 protein: CASSELGTGKEPQHF
CDR3 DNA: TGCGCCAGCAGCGAGCTTGGGACAGGGAAGGAGCCCCAGCATTTT

J gene: TRBJ1-5
clone size: .
V gene: TRBV4-2
D gene: .
CDR3 protein: CASSQEQAENQPQHF
CDR3 DNA: TGTGCCAGCAGCCAAGAACAGGCAGAGAATCAGCCCCAGCATTTT

J gene: TRBJ1-3
clone size: .
V gene: TRBV5-1
D gene: .
CDR3 protein: CASSLVQSRYGNTIYF
CDR3 DNA: TGCGCCAGCAGCTTGGTCCAGTCCCGATATGGAAACACCATATATTTT

J gene: TRBJ1-4
clone size: .
V gene: TRBV7-6
D gene: .
CDR3 protein: CASSLGIQNRNEKLFF
CDR3 DNA: TGTGCCAGCAGCTTAGGAATTCAGAACAGAAATGAAAAACTGTTTTTT

J gene: TRBJ2-1
clone size: .
V gene: TRBV5-1
D gene: .
CDR3 protein: CASSPSGSTHNEQFF
CDR3 DNA: TGCGCCAGCAGCCCCAGCGGATCAACCCACAATGAGCAGTTCTTC

J gene: TRBJ2-1
clone size: .
V gene: TRBV9
D gene: TRBD2
CDR3 protein: CASSENGGVAYNEQFF
CDR3 DNA: TGTGCCAGCAGCGAAAACGGGGGGGTCGCCTACAATGAGCAGTTCTTC

J gene: TRBJ1-2
clone size: .
V gene: TRBV18
D gene: .
CDR3 protein: CASSRGREHYGYTF
CDR3 DNA: TGTGCCAGCTCACGAGGCAGGGAACACTATGGCTACACCTTC

J gene: TRBJ2-3
clone size: once
V gene: TRBV28
D gene: TRBD1
CDR3 protein: CASSSPGTGPSDTQYF
CDR3 DNA: TGTGCCAGCAGTTCCCCCGGGACAGGGCCCTCAGATACGCAGTATTTT

J gene: TRBJ2-3
clone size: .
V gene: TRBV5-1
D gene: TRBD2
CDR3 protein: CASSLGHAGADTQYF
CDR3 DNA: TGCGCCAGCAGCTTGGGCCACGCGGGGGCAGATACGCAGTATTTT

J gene: TRBJ2-5
clone size: few
V gene: TRBV27
D gene: .
CDR3 protein: CASSFGGLQETQYF
CDR3 DNA: TGTGCCAGCAGTTTCGGCGGGCTCCAAGAGACCCAGTACTTC

J gene: TRBJ2-5
clone size: .
V gene: TRBV6-1
D gene: TRBD2
CDR3 protein: CASIMVPSGVETQYF
CDR3 DNA: TGTGCCAGCATTATGGTTCCTAGCGGGGTCGAGACCCAGTACTTC

J gene: TRBJ2-5
clone size: .
V gene: TRBV6-1
D gene: TRBD2
CDR3 protein: CASSEWGTSQETQYF
CDR3 DNA: TGTGCCAGCAGTGAGTGGGGGACTAGCCAAGAGACCCAGTACTTC

J gene: TRBJ2-1
clone size: .
V gene: TRBV6-4
D gene: .
CDR3 protein: CASSIGQSSYNEQFF
CDR3 DNA: TGTGCCAGCAGCATCGGACAGAGCTCCTACAATGAGCAGTTCTTC

J gene: TRBJ1-3
clone size: .
V gene: TRBV5-1
D gene: .
CDR3 protein: CASSLDRPFSGNTIYF
CDR3 DNA: TGCGCCAGCAGCTTGGACAGACCCTTCTCTGGAAACACCATATATTTT

J gene: TRBJ2-1
clone size: once
V gene: TRBV29-1
D gene: .
CDR3 protein: CSVKQRSSYNEQFF
CDR3 DNA: TGCAGCGTGAAACAGCGGAGCTCCTACAATGAGCAGTTCTTC